These 20 T cell receptor beta chains were all obtained from the same sample, sequenced in a study of shared clonotypes between healthy human individuals (dated by TCRdb to 2020 to 2022). The library came from the immunoSEQ multiplex PCR assay. This immuneACCESS table, as held by TCRdb, lists in-frame sequences with V and J called but not all clones. Of the missing ones, under half trace to an unresolved V gene in checked studies; the others have no known cause. Counted in this sample were fewer than 700,000 clones; around three quarters of them appeared once. The ten biggest clones cover 9.5% to 15% of the sample. Sequences were obtained from PBMCs. These receptors were obtained from a woman aged 40 to 49 in good health. Some clones in this sample may be carry-over from other donors' samples.

The chain carries TRBV18 and TRBJ2-7; 7 bases fit TRBD1. Germline CDR1 KGHSH, CDR2 LQKENI. Germline trimming cut 4 bases from V and 0 bases from J; bases unmatched to any gene: 6. This CDR3 comprises 15 residues. The CDR3 loop reads CASSRRQGSSYEQYF. The CDR3 coding sequence is TGTGCCAGCTCACGCAGACAGGGCAGCTCCTACGAGCAGTACTTC.

The CDR3 region has the DNA TGTGCCAGCACCCAGACGGACAGAATGTACCTGTACTTC. It codes for CASTQTDRMYLYF. The chain recombines TRBV6-1 with TRBJ2-4; TRBD1 might be the D (6 bases). The ends were cut back, 7 bases at V and 15 bases at J, with 22 bases in the middle. The CDR3 sequence is 13 residues long. CDR1 and CDR2 from the germline V gene are MNHNS and SASEGT.

This clone came up once. This rearrangement joins TRBV21-1 to TRBJ2-1; the D call of TRBD2 is as the table states it, not checked on the DNA. TRBV21-1 is a listed pseudogene. This CDR3 spans 15 amino acids. The CDR3 nucleotides are TGTGCCAGCCCACCGGGACTAGGGGTTTACAATGAGCAGTTCTTC. Protein sequence: CASPPGLGVYNEQFF.

This clone was counted a few times. This chain connects TRBV18 to TRBJ1-1, with unresolved D. This CDR3 region has 12 residues. Germline V lookup: CDR1 KGHSH, CDR2 LQKENI. Trimming stripped 1 base from V and 8 bases from J, with 8 bases between. The CDR3 DNA sequence: TGTGCCAGCTCACCACTCGGACCAGAAGCTTTCTTT. This encodes CASSPLGPEAFF.

The chain links TRBV5-1 to TRBJ2-3, with TRBD2 identical over 7 bases. This CDR3 comprises 17 residues. V was clipped by 0 bases and J by 0 bases; unmatched bases: 7. From germline, CDR1 is SGHRS and CDR2 YFSETQ. The CDR3 loop reads CASSLAMAGVSTDTQYF. For the CDR3, the DNA is TGCGCCAGCAGCTTGGCCATGGCGGGAGTAAGCACAGATACGCAGTATTTT.

Concerning this clone itself: A much larger clone differs from this one at a single base, so this may be a read error. This rearrangement joins TRBV11-1 to TRBJ2-7, with 10 nucleotides matching TRBD2. CDR3 length: 13 amino acids. Germline CDR1 reads SGHAT; CDR2 reads FQDESV (reference sequence). V lost 6 bases and J lost 3; bases outside the gene matches: 2. The CDR3 region has the DNA TGTGCCAGCAGTCGGACTAGCGGCTACGAGCAGTACTTC. It specifies CASSRTSGYEQYF.

This clone was seen only once. The gene calls are TRBV7-7 and TRBJ2-3, with 10 bases aligning to TRBD1. Per germline, CDR1 SSHAT and CDR2 FNYEAQ (reference sequence). Germline trimming cut 3 bases from V and 7 bases from J; bases unmatched to any gene: 1. The CDR3 covers 13 residues. CDR3 protein: CASSLDRGNTQYF. DNA of the CDR3: TGTGCCAGCAGCTTGGACAGGGGGAATACGCAGTATTTT.

This clone was recorded only once. It may be a read error: a sequence one base away is much more abundant. Different DNA sequences within this sample yield the same CDR3. The genes are TRBV30 and TRBJ2-6; a possible D gene is TRBD1 (5 bases). CDR3 length: 17 residues. The germline CDR1 and CDR2 sequences are GTSNPN and SVGIG (reference sequence). The CDR3 coding sequence is TGTGCCTGGAGTAAAAGGGGTTTACGCTCTGGGGCCAACGTCCTGACCTTC. Translating it yields CAWSKRGLRSGANVLTF.

This chain connects TRBV28 to TRBJ1-2; D uncertain. Germline CDR1 reads MDHEN; CDR2 reads SYDVKM. The CDR3 is 13 amino acids. Trimming took off 6 bases at V and 4 bases at J, with 12 bases between the two ends. CDR3 DNA sequence: TGTGCCAGCAGCTCCCAGGCTACCTATGGCTACACCTTC. It codes for CASSSQATYGYTF.

The chain combines TRBV30 with TRBJ1-1, with D perhaps TRBD1 (5 bases). Trimming left V 5 bases short and J 11 bases short, with 15 bases between. Germline CDR1 reads GTSNPN; CDR2 reads SVGIG (reference sequence). The CDR3 is 11 amino acids. The CDR3 DNA reads as TGTGCCTGGGGACCGGGACGTTTGGCTTTCTTT. This gives the protein CAWGPGRLAFF.

On this clone: In the same sample, other DNA sequences code for this CDR3. The rearrangement joins TRBV5-4 to TRBJ2-7; no firm D call. The CDR3 consists of 13 residues. The V end lost 0 bases, the J end lost 3 bases, and 7 bases lay between the germline ends. Germline loops: CDR1 SGHNT, CDR2 YYREEE (reference sequence). The CDR3 nucleotides are TGTGCCAGCAGCTTGGGGACGGACTACGAGCAGTACTTC. Encoded protein: CASSLGTDYEQYF.

The chain uses TRBV9 and TRBJ2-7; TRBD2 aligns across 8 bases. This CDR3 spans 16 amino acids. Germline V gene data show CDR1 as SGDLS and CDR2 as YYNGEE. The junction had 11 bases not matched to a gene; V was cut back by 0 bases and J by 6 bases. The chain's CDR3 is CASSVAPGLVSSEQYF. The CDR3 DNA is TGTGCCAGCAGCGTAGCTCCGGGACTAGTCTCTTCCGAGCAGTACTTC.

The rearrangement joins TRBV9 to TRBJ2-3, with D perhaps TRBD2 (6 bases). The CDR3 runs 17 residues. Germline CDR1 SGDLS, CDR2 YYNGEE. The germline V and J ends were trimmed by 2 bases and 2 bases, with 18 bases remaining between them. The CDR3 DNA follows: TGTGCCAGCAGCGTCCCCCTGGGAGGTGGATCCACAGATACGCAGTATTTT. Amino acid sequence: CASSVPLGGGSTDTQYF.

The J gene is TRBJ1-5, the V gene TRBV29-1; D unresolved. V dropped 4 bases and J dropped 3 bases, with 7 bases sitting between them. Germline V CDR1 and CDR2: SQVTM, ANQGSEA. The CDR3 runs to 12 residues. The CDR3 sequence is CSVGIPNQPQHF. The CDR3 DNA reads as TGCAGCGTTGGCATCCCCAATCAGCCCCAGCATTTT.

The J gene is TRBJ1-2, the V gene TRBV6-5; D is unresolved. This CDR3 region has 14 residues. The V gene's germline CDR1 is MNHEY and CDR2 SVGAGI. The V end lost 5 bases, the J end lost 1 base, and 11 bases lay between the germline ends. The CDR3 DNA sequence: TGTGCCAGCAGTCGCCAGATTGGTAACTATGGCTACACCTTC. Encoded protein: CASSRQIGNYGYTF.

With regard to this clone: Other nucleotide sequences in the sample specify the same CDR3. J is TRBJ2-7 and V is TRBV11-2, with a possible D match to TRBD2 (6 bases). Germline CDR1 reads SGHAT; CDR2 reads FQNNGV. The CDR3 runs 15 residues. V gave up 6 bases and J gave up 0 bases, with 15 bases separating them. The CDR3 bases are TGTGCCAGCAGGGTTGGGAGGCCGATCTCCTACGAGCAGTACTTC. It specifies CASRVGRPISYEQYF.

The chain couples TRBV7-9 to TRBJ2-7; TRBD2 aligns across 14 bases. Germline lookup yields CDR1 SEHNR and CDR2 FQNEAQ (reference sequence). The CDR3 contains 14 residues. V was clipped by 5 bases and J by 3 bases; unmatched bases: 0. CDR3 residues: CASSGTSGSYEQYF. In nucleotides, the CDR3 is TGTGCCAGCAGCGGGACTAGCGGGAGCTACGAGCAGTACTTC. The whole variable domain, filled in from reference TRBV7-9 and TRBJ2-7, reads DTGVSQNPRHKITKRGQNVTFRCDPISEHNRLYWYRQTLGQGPEFLTYFQNEAQLEKSRLLSDRFSAERPKGSFSTLEIQRTEQGDSAMYLCASSGTSGSYEQYFGPGTRLTVT.

The sample holds one count of this clone. The chain carries TRBV28 and TRBJ2-7; D gene uncertain. Per germline, CDR1 MDHEN and CDR2 SYDVKM. The V end lost 6 bases, the J end lost 9 bases, and 18 bases lay between the germline ends. The CDR3 is 13 residues long. This CDR3 reads CASRPPAVVWQYF. In nucleotides, the CDR3 is TGTGCCAGCAGGCCCCCCGCGGTTGTATGGCAGTACTTC.

This sequence joins TRBV6-6 and TRBJ2-5; weak D call: TRBD2 (5 bases). Judging by the DNA end, TRBJ2-7 fits better; the J call may be wrong. Germline V gene data show CDR1 as MNHNY and CDR2 as SVGAGI (reference sequence). The CDR3 sequence is 15 residues long. The CDR3 nucleotides are TGTGCCAGCAGTTGCCCGAGGACTGAAGATTACGAGCAGTACTTC. It yields the protein CASSCPRTEDYEQYF.

Comment on this clone: A single base separates this from a much larger clone, so it may be a read error. The chain employs TRBV7-3 and TRBJ2-2; 7 bases match TRBD1. Germline trimming cut 5 bases from V and 1 base from J; bases unmatched to any gene: 4. The CDR3 extends over 15 amino acids. Germline values: CDR1 SGHTA, CDR2 FQGTGA. As DNA, the CDR3 is TGTGCCAGCAGCCCACGGACAGGGAACACCGGGGAGCTGTTTTTT. As protein: CASSPRTGNTGELFF.